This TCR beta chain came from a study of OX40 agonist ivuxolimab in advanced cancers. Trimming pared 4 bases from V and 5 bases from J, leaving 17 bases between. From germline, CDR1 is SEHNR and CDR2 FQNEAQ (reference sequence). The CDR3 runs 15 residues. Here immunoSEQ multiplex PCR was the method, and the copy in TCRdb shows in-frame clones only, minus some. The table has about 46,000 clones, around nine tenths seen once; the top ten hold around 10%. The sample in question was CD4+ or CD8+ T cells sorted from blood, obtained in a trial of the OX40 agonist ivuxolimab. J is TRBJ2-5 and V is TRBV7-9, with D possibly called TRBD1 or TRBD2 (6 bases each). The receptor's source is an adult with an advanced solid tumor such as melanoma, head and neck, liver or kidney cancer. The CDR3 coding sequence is TGTGCCAGCAGCTCCCGGGACTCGGGGGCGGAGACCCAGTACTTC. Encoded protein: CASSSRDSGAETQYF.